These T cell receptor beta chains were read from a single sample in a study of T-cell reconstitution after alpha-beta-depleted transplantation in children. TCRdb re-called the PCR reads through MiXCR, storing one row per CDR3 protein. The sample includes approximately 980,000 distinct CDR3 sequences, about 29% seen only once; the top ten take roughly 28%. The sample here was PBMCs, mostly from graft donor cells, taken 360 days after TCRalphabeta/CD19-depleted stem cell transplant. Receptors were obtained from a boy less than two years old who had a stem cell transplant for SCID, so the T cells may come from the graft donor. Both conserved end residues are part of each CDR3. The order of the fields is clone size, J gene, V gene, D gene, CDR3 protein, CDR3 DNA. D genes are given only for firm matches. The size entry is marked missing in some rows and otherwise reads once, few, many or a size class.

>-|TRBJ1-1|TRBV29-1|-
CSVVPLIANRAFF
TGCAGCGTTGTTCCACTTATCGCGAATCGGGCTTTCTTT
>-|TRBJ2-1|TRBV29-1|TRBD1
CSGWGQGYNEQFF
TGCAGCGGATGGGGACAGGGATACAATGAGCAGTTCTTC
>-|TRBJ2-3|TRBV20-1|TRBD2
CSAVEWVAGPSTDTQYF
TGCAGTGCTGTAGAGTGGGTAGCGGGACCTAGCACAGATACGCAGTATTTT
>few|TRBJ2-7|TRBV5-1|TRBD1
CASGGQGKGDEQYF
TGCGCCAGCGGGGGACAGGGGAAGGGAGACGAGCAGTACTTC
>-|TRBJ1-6|TRBV20-1|-
CSANPGGGSPLHF
TGCAGCGCTAACCCGGGGGGCGGTTCACCCCTCCACTTT
>-|TRBJ2-7|TRBV5-5|-
CASSFGTADYEQYF
TGTGCCAGCAGTTTCGGGACGGCCGACTACGAGCAGTACTTC
>-|TRBJ2-7|TRBV4-3|TRBD1
CASSQEAGTGHYEQYF
TGCGCCAGCAGCCAAGAAGCCGGGACAGGACACTACGAGCAGTACTTC
>-|TRBJ2-5|TRBV12-3/TRBV12-4|-
CASSGGGRQETQYF
TGTGCCAGCAGTGGAGGGGGAAGGCAAGAGACCCAGTACTTC
>many|TRBJ2-5|TRBV12-3/TRBV12-4|TRBD1
CASSPGQDQETQYF
TGTGCCAGCAGTCCAGGACAGGATCAAGAGACCCAGTACTTC
>-|TRBJ2-4|TRBV6-6|TRBD2
CASTSGPGGIQYF
TGTGCCAGCACCAGCGGACCGGGAGGAATTCAGTACTTC
>-|TRBJ1-1|TRBV12-3/TRBV12-4|TRBD1
CASRGDSQNTEAFF
TGTGCCAGCAGGGGGGACAGTCAGAACACTGAAGCTTTCTTT
>-|TRBJ2-5|TRBV7-9|-
CASSLRADPRQETQYF
TGTGCCAGCAGCTTAAGAGCCGATCCGAGACAAGAGACCCAGTACTTC
>-|TRBJ1-1|TRBV18|-
CASSGKDSTEAFF
TGTGCCAGCTCAGGCAAGGACTCCACTGAAGCTTTCTTT
>many|TRBJ1-1|TRBV5-5|-
CASSWGLNTEAFF
TGTGCCAGCAGCTGGGGATTGAACACTGAAGCTTTCTTT
>-|TRBJ2-7|TRBV27|-
CASSAQGFYEQYF
TGTGCCAGCAGTGCCCAGGGTTTCTACGAGCAGTACTTC
>-|TRBJ2-5|TRBV7-9|TRBD1
CASSQGQAWETQYF
TGTGCCAGCAGCCAAGGACAGGCCTGGGAGACCCAGTACTTC
>-|TRBJ2-7|TRBV20-1|TRBD1
CSARVGTGTPYSYEQYF
TGCAGTGCTAGGGTAGGGACAGGGACACCATACTCCTACGAGCAGTACTTC
>many|TRBJ2-2|TRBV7-8|TRBD2
CASSLGGLVATGELFF
TGTGCCAGCAGCTTAGGAGGACTAGTTGCGACCGGGGAGCTGTTTTTT